The 25 T cell receptor beta chains given below trace back to one sample, sequenced in a study of regulatory T cells in long-lasting Graves disease (dated by TCRdb to the early 2020s). The time point label corresponds to: persistent/refractory GD, antithyroid drugs over 5 years with positive TRAb. For both TCR sequencing and RNA sequencing, RNA was extracted from PBMCs in TRIzol. Library generation was performed with multiplex PCR. TCRdb records Illumina HiSeq 4000 as the sequencer. CDR3 regions were amplified by Arm-PCR with iRepertoire HTBI primers to construct TCR beta libraries. TCRdb passed the public sequencing reads through fastp at Q25 and MiXCR, retaining productive beta sequences. CDR3 protein sequences are deduplicated, and each keeps its most common genes and DNA. In this sample the table shows a few hundred thousand distinct CDR3 sequences, 22% of which occur a single time. The biggest ten clones account for 10% to 15% of the sample.

Sequenced here: peripheral blood mononuclear cells (PBMCs), sampled when the disease was refractory, from a patient treated with antithyroid drugs. The source is a female donor with Graves disease.

The rearrangement links TRBV4-1 to TRBJ2-7; D possibly corresponds to TRBD2 (6 bases). V lost 5 bases, J lost 2 bases, and 16 bases lay in between. CDR1 MGHRA and CDR2 YSYEKL come from the germline V gene. CDR3 size: 15 residues. CDR3 sequence reads: CASSKGLAKPYEQYF. In DNA form, the CDR3 reads TGCGCCAGCAGCAAGGGACTCGCTAAACCCTACGAGCAGTACTTC.

This clonotype was found many times. This chain connects TRBV7-2 to TRBJ1-2; perhaps TRBD1 as D (5 bases). V lost 1 base to trimming and J lost 3 bases, with 9 bases between them. The CDR3 is made up of 14 amino acids. Germline V CDR1 and CDR2: SGHTA, FQGNSA. CDR3 loop: CASSLEEGYYGYTF. CDR3 sequence (DNA): TGTGCCAGCAGCTTAGAGGAGGGGTACTATGGCTACACCTTC.

The CDR3 reads CASSLRRGGNQPQHF. DNA of the CDR3: TGTGCCAGTAGCCTCCGGAGAGGGGGCAATCAGCCCCAGCATTTT. This rearrangement joins TRBV19 to TRBJ1-5; a possible D gene is TRBD1 (5 bases). The CDR3 is 15 amino acids. Germline V gives CDR1 LNHDA, CDR2 SQIVND (reference sequence). The ends were cut back, 6 bases at V and 2 bases at J, with 14 bases in the middle.

This clonotype occurred a few times. V usage is TRBV30 and J usage is TRBJ1-2; a possible D gene is TRBD1 (6 bases). Germline V gene lookup returns CDR1 GTSNPN and CDR2 SVGIG (reference sequence). Trimming took off 5 bases at V and 2 bases at J, with 12 bases between the two ends. The CDR3 runs to 13 residues. The CDR3 bases are TGTGCCTGGGGGAACCAGGGGAACTATGGCTACACCTTC. This sequence encodes CAWGNQGNYGYTF.

The gene calls are TRBV7-2 and TRBJ1-1; TRBD1 aligns across 7 bases. The junction had 15 bases not matched to a gene; V was cut back by 5 bases and J by 0 bases. CDR3 size: 18 residues. Germline V gene data show CDR1 as SGHTA and CDR2 as FQGNSA. CDR3 DNA sequence: TGTGCCAGCAGCCCCCGACAGGGACCTCCGACTGTGAACACTGAAGCTTTCTTT. Translated: CASSPRQGPPTVNTEAFF.

The CDR3 protein is CSARPHSYEQYF. The CDR3 DNA is TGCAGTGCTAGACCCCACTCCTACGAGCAGTACTTC. This sequence joins TRBV20-1 and TRBJ2-7; D remains unclear. The CDR3 length is 12 residues. Per germline, CDR1 DFQATT and CDR2 SNEGSKA (reference sequence). V lost 2 bases to trimming and J lost 0 bases, with 5 bases between them.

This clonotype was found many times. The chain is built from TRBV10-3 and TRBJ2-5, with D perhaps TRBD2 (6 bases). Germline CDR1 ENHRY, CDR2 SYGVKD. CDR3 size: 13 residues. Trimming removed 2 bases at V and 5 bases at J, with 9 bases between. DNA for the CDR3: TGTGCCATCAGTGAGGGAGGGATGGAGACCCAGTACTTC. It translates to CAISEGGMETQYF.

The chain uses TRBV29-1 and TRBJ2-4; TRBD1 matches at 7 bases. This CDR3 is 15 amino acids long. V was clipped by 1 base and J by 6 bases; unmatched bases: 9. CDR1 is SQVTM, CDR2 ANQGSEA, per germline. CDR3 nucleotide sequence: TGCAGCGTTGAAGGGAACGGGACAGCCCTAAACATTCAGTACTTC. Its translation is CSVEGNGTALNIQYF.

The chain uses TRBV7-9 and TRBJ1-6; no firm D call. Trimming stripped 1 base from V and 7 bases from J, with 20 bases between. Germline CDR1 and CDR2: SEHNR and FQNEAQ (reference sequence). This CDR3 has 18 amino acids. The CDR3 loop reads CASSLGRASRAVNSPLHF. Written as DNA, the CDR3 is TGTGCCAGCAGCTTAGGCCGCGCCTCCCGGGCAGTAAATTCACCCCTCCACTTT.

This chain connects TRBV30 to TRBJ1-3; maybe TRBD1 (6 bases). Germline CDR1 reads GTSNPN; CDR2 reads SVGIG (reference sequence). The V end was cut by 2 bases, the J end by 2 bases, with 10 bases between. The CDR3 is made up of 14 amino acids. CDR3 sequence reads: CAWSLDRTGNTIYF. CDR3 in DNA: TGTGCCTGGAGTCTAGACAGGACTGGAAACACCATATATTTT.

There are many counts of this clonotype. This rearrangement joins TRBV6-5 to TRBJ2-7; no reliable D call. Germline CDR1 is MNHEY and CDR2 is SVGAGI. The CDR3 sequence is 14 residues long. Trimming removed 3 bases from V and 2 bases from J, with 11 bases in between. CDR3: CASSYWPGPYEQYF. The CDR3 coding sequence is TGTGCCAGCAGTTATTGGCCAGGCCCCTACGAGCAGTACTTC.

The V and J genes are TRBV29-1 and TRBJ2-7; D not resolved. V was cut by 4 bases and J by 1 base, with 5 bases left in between. The CDR3 runs to 11 residues. CDR1 SQVTM and CDR2 ANQGSEA come from the germline V gene. The CDR3 nucleotides are TGCAGCGTTGCTATATCCTACGAGCAGTACTTC. This translates into CSVAISYEQYF.

This clonotype has ten or more counts. The chain has TRBV7-9 and TRBJ1-2; TRBD1 is a possible D gene (5 bases). V lost 8 bases and J 8 bases, leaving 15 bases between the germline ends. The CDR3 runs 12 residues. Germline V gene sequence: CDR1 SEHNR, CDR2 FQNEAQ (reference sequence). This CDR3 is CASGHQGYGYTF. The CDR3 DNA reads as TGTGCCAGCGGGCATCAGGGTTACGGCTACACCTTC.

About this clonotype: This sequence may be a read error, since a much larger clone differs from it by one base. The chain uses TRBV28 and TRBJ2-7; D perhaps matches TRBD1 (5 bases). The CDR3 covers 14 residues. Germline values: CDR1 MDHEN, CDR2 SYDVKM. The CDR3 nucleotides are TGTACCAGCAGGGCGGTTGGGTGGGCCTACGAGCAGTACTTC. This sequence encodes CTSRAVGWAYEQYF.

Many counts were recorded for this clonotype. As DNA, the CDR3 is TGTGCCATCAGTGAGTCGCCCCTGGGCGAGCAGTACTTC. Translating it yields CAISESPLGEQYF. The chain has TRBV10-3 and TRBJ2-7; D is unresolved. Germline V gene sequence: CDR1 ENHRY, CDR2 SYGVKD. The germline V and J ends were trimmed by 0 bases and 6 bases, with 9 bases remaining between them. The CDR3 is 13 residues long.

The table lists this clonotype with many counts. This chain joins TRBV28 and TRBJ1-1; maybe TRBD1 (5 bases). Looked up from germline, CDR1 is MDHEN and CDR2 is SYDVKM. This CDR3 region has 13 residues. V was shortened by 10 bases and J by 3 bases, with 15 bases between the two germline ends. CDR3 coding DNA: TGTGCCACCTCCTTGGGGGTAGACACTGAAGCTTTCTTT. This translates into CATSLGVDTEAFF.

This clonotype was seen at least ten times. The chain uses TRBV29-1 and TRBJ2-1, with TRBD1 identical over 9 bases. CDR3 size: 12 residues. The germline CDR1 and CDR2 sequences are SQVTM and ANQGSEA. Unmatched junction bases numbered 12, after V lost 7 bases and J lost 14 bases. CDR3 amino acids: CSGMGQGWGKFF. The DNA of the CDR3 is TGCAGCGGGATGGGACAGGGTTGGGGGAAGTTCTTC.

The chain carries TRBV11-2 and TRBJ2-3; D not resolved. CDR1 is SGHAT and CDR2 is FQNNGV in the germline V gene. This CDR3 comprises 13 residues. V lost 3 bases to trimming and J lost 6 bases, with 10 bases between them. CDR3 residues: CASSLTLRDTQYF. The CDR3 region has the DNA TGTGCCAGCAGCTTGACACTACGCGATACGCAGTATTTT.

This clonotype has a count of ten or more. The genes are TRBV20-1 and TRBJ2-2; D call uncertain. Germline assignment: CDR1 DFQATT and CDR2 SNEGSKA (reference sequence). CDR3 length: 12 residues. The germline V and J ends were trimmed by 4 bases and 2 bases, with 5 bases remaining between them. The CDR3 bases are TGCAGTGCTATGTTCAACACCGGGGAGCTGTTTTTT. Amino acids: CSAMFNTGELFF.

This clonotype appeared many times. CDR3 residues: CASSLRTEPSPLHF. For the CDR3, the DNA is TGTGCCAGCAGTCTACGGACAGAGCCTTCACCCCTCCACTTT. The J gene is TRBJ1-6, the V gene TRBV12-3 or TRBV12-4, with a tentative D call TRBD1 (6 bases). V lost 5 bases, J lost 9 bases, and 14 bases lay in between. The length of the CDR3 is 14 residues.

The sample holds many counts of this clonotype. The chain has TRBV6-5 and TRBJ1-2; no reliable D call. Germline-derived CDR1 and CDR2 are MNHEY and SVGAGI. V shed 0 bases and J shed 6 bases, with 8 bases lying between them. The CDR3 sequence is 13 residues long. The CDR3 nucleotides read TGTGCCAGCAGTTACTCGATGAGGGATGGCTACACCTTC. Protein: CASSYSMRDGYTF.

This clonotype was detected a few times. The chain couples TRBV18 to TRBJ2-5; the match to TRBD1 covers 9 bases. This CDR3 region has 13 residues. V dropped 5 bases and J dropped 5; count of bases not matched to a gene: 3. Looked up from germline, CDR1 is KGHSH and CDR2 is LQKENI. In DNA, the CDR3 is TGTGCCAGCTCAGATACAGGGGGCGAGACCCAGTACTTC. Its protein product is CASSDTGGETQYF.

This clonotype has at least ten counts. The J gene is TRBJ2-7, the V gene TRBV10-2, with TRBD1 matching 8 bases. The CDR3 totals 13 residues. The junction had 12 bases not matched to a gene; V was cut back by 10 bases and J by 7 bases. Germline CDR1 is WSHSY and CDR2 is SAAADI. The CDR3 DNA reads TGCGCCACCTCCGGGACAGGACAAATTGAGCAGTACTTC. It encodes CATSGTGQIEQYF.

On this clonotype itself: Given a far larger clone just one base away, this is likely a sequencing read error. The rearrangement uses TRBV28 and TRBJ2-3; no definite D call. Germline V gives CDR1 MDHEN, CDR2 SYDVKM. This CDR3 spans 11 amino acids. The CDR3 here is CAGSRTDTQYF. CDR3 coding DNA: TGTGCCGGCAGCCGCACAGATACGCAGTATTTT. Full variable domain (remainder filled in from reference TRBV28 and TRBJ2-3): DVKVTQSSRYLVKRTGEKVFLECVQDMDHENMFWYRQDPGLGLRLIYFSYDVKMKEKGDIPEGYSVSREKKERFSLILESASTNQTSMYLCAGSRTDTQYFGPGTRLTVL.

This clonotype was seen many times. This chain joins TRBV12-3 or TRBV12-4 and TRBJ1-6, with 9 bases matching TRBD1. The length of the CDR3 is 15 residues. The junction had 7 bases not matched to a gene; V was cut back by 6 bases and J by 7 bases. The CDR3 DNA reads TGTGCCAGCAGCCTTATGACAGGGGGGAATTCACCCCTCCACTTT. It yields the protein CASSLMTGGNSPLHF.